The 20 T cell receptor beta chains reported below all come from one sample, sequenced in a study of cytomegalovirus exposure and HLA in healthy donors. The assay was immunoSEQ multiplex PCR, and TCRdb's table has in-frame clones only and misses some. The table includes about 130,000 clones, roughly 93% detected once. The sequencing sample was made of PBMCs. These receptors all come from a woman aged 18-29 years in good health and CMV-seronegative.

This chain links TRBV4-1 with TRBJ2-1, with 9 bases that match TRBD2. The germline V gene encodes CDR1 MGHRA and CDR2 YSYEKL. The CDR3 is 17 amino acids. The ends lost 4 bases at V and 1 base at J; junction bases unmatched: 8. CDR3 sequence (DNA): TGCGCCAGCAGCCGCGGGGCGGGGGGGCGTTCCTACAATGAGCAGTTCTTC. It specifies CASSRGAGGRSYNEQFF.

The chain has TRBV18 and TRBJ2-4; weak D call: TRBD1 (6 bases). V shed 4 bases and J shed 2 bases, with 21 bases lying between them. This CDR3 is built from 18 residues. Germline V gene sequence: CDR1 KGHSH, CDR2 LQKENI. The CDR3 region is CASSHTPSGTITKNIQYF. DNA of the CDR3: TGTGCCAGCTCACACACCCCATCCGGGACAATAACCAAAAACATTCAGTACTTC.

This clone occurred once. This chain connects TRBV27 to TRBJ1-1, with a weak D call TRBD1 (5 bases). The CDR3 has 11 residues. The ends were cut back, 9 bases at V and 3 bases at J, with 8 bases in the middle. Per the germline V gene, CDR1 is MNHEY and CDR2 is SMNVEV (reference sequence). CDR3 bases: TGTGCCAGTGGAGGGGACACTGAAGCTTTCTTT. Translated, it gives CASGGDTEAFF.

The rearrangement uses TRBV28 and TRBJ2-2; the match to TRBD2 covers 13 bases. CDR1 is MDHEN and CDR2 is SYDVKM in the germline V gene. Unmatched junction bases numbered 14, after V lost 3 bases and J lost 10 bases. This CDR3 is built from 18 residues. The CDR3: CASSFDIRTSGRAAELFF. In nucleotides, the CDR3 is TGTGCCAGCAGTTTTGATATTCGAACTAGCGGGAGGGCCGCGGAGCTGTTTTTT.

The chain recombines TRBV7-9 with TRBJ2-5, with 11 bases fitting TRBD2. Germline trimming cut 5 bases from V and 4 bases from J; bases unmatched to any gene: 6. Germline V gene lookup returns CDR1 SEHNR and CDR2 FQNEAQ (reference sequence). This CDR3 spans 15 amino acids. The CDR3 is CASSTLAGGSETQYF. The CDR3, as DNA: TGTGCCAGCAGCACCCTAGCGGGGGGTTCAGAGACCCAGTACTTC. Full variable domain (missing parts from reference TRBV7-9 and TRBJ2-5): DTGVSQNPRHKITKRGQNVTFRCDPISEHNRLYWYRQTLGQGPEFLTYFQNEAQLEKSRLLSDRFSAERPKGSFSTLEIQRTEQGDSAMYLCASSTLAGGSETQYFGPGTRLLVL.

This chain links TRBV28 with TRBJ1-1; D unclear. V was clipped by 2 bases and J by 4 bases, with 8 bases between them. Germline lookup yields CDR1 MDHEN and CDR2 SYDVKM. The CDR3 length is 13 residues. The CDR3 DNA reads as TGTGCCAGCAGTTTAATCAGAACCACTGAAGCTTTCTTT. This translates into CASSLIRTTEAFF.

The V call is TRBV28, the J call TRBJ2-7, with D perhaps matching TRBD2 (6 bases). The CDR3 is made up of 13 amino acids. The germline gives CDR1 MDHEN, CDR2 SYDVKM. The V gene lost 2 bases and the J gene lost 7 bases, with 12 bases spanning the gap. In DNA, the CDR3 is TGTGCCAGCAGTTTACTCGAACGGGGGGAGCAGTACTTC. Amino acids: CASSLLERGEQYF.

The CDR3 region is CSVGITGGQAAFF. The DNA of the CDR3 is TGCAGCGTTGGGATCACAGGGGGTCAAGCAGCTTTCTTT. The chain carries TRBV29-1 and TRBJ1-1; 8 bases match TRBD1. CDR1 and CDR2 (germline): SQVTM, ANQGSEA. This CDR3 spans 13 amino acids. Trimming removed 4 bases from V and 10 bases from J; junction bases left unmatched: 11.

The count of this clone is one. CDR3 in amino acids: CASINRASSYNEQFF. The DNA for the CDR3 is TGTGCCAGCATAAACAGGGCTAGCTCCTACAATGAGCAGTTCTTC. The gene calls are TRBV5-5 and TRBJ2-1; D perhaps matches TRBD1 (6 bases). Between the trimmed V and J ends, which lost 6 bases and 0 bases, there was a span of 13 bases. The CDR3 runs 15 residues. The germline CDR1 and CDR2 sequences are SGHKS and YYEKEE (reference sequence).

This rearrangement joins TRBV6-1 to TRBJ1-5, with TRBD1 matching over 9 bases. The germline V gene encodes CDR1 MNHNS and CDR2 SASEGT. There are 14 residues in the CDR3. V shed 5 bases, J shed 15 bases, and the junction held 14 bases outside the gene matches. The chain's CDR3 is CASSTGTGLIMTHF. CDR3 DNA sequence: TGTGCCAGCAGTACCGGGACAGGGTTGATTATGACGCATTTT.

The rearrangement links TRBV4-1 to TRBJ2-7; 9 positions match TRBD1. V dropped 1 base and J dropped 5; count of bases not matched to a gene: 6. This CDR3 comprises 15 residues. Per germline, CDR1 MGHRA and CDR2 YSYEKL. The CDR3 spells CASSQAGTGTDEQYF. CDR3 bases: TGCGCCAGCAGCCAAGCCGGGACAGGGACGGACGAGCAGTACTTC.

The rearrangement links TRBV28 to TRBJ2-7; no clear D gene. The CDR3 runs to 14 residues. The V gene lost 3 bases and the J gene lost 5 bases, with 14 bases spanning the gap. Germline CDR1 MDHEN, CDR2 SYDVKM. The CDR3 here is CASSFASGPNEQYF. Written as DNA, the CDR3 is TGTGCCAGCAGTTTTGCGTCAGGTCCCAACGAGCAGTACTTC.

This clone is a singleton in its sample. The chain recombines TRBV2 with TRBJ2-5, with D possibly TRBD1 on 6 matching bases. The germline V gene encodes CDR1 SNHLY and CDR2 FYNNEI. The CDR3 contains 16 residues. The V gene lost 6 bases and the J gene lost 5 bases, with 22 bases spanning the gap. CDR3 residues: CASSQRQDQIEETQYF. The CDR3 nucleotides read TGTGCCAGCAGCCAACGACAGGATCAAATTGAGGAGACCCAGTACTTC.

This clone occurred once. CDR3 nucleotides: TGTGCCAGCTCACCACTATTAGGGGTTGACACTGAAGCTTTCTTT. This translates into CASSPLLGVDTEAFF. This chain connects TRBV18 to TRBJ1-1; D is possibly TRBD1 (5 bases). This CDR3 region has 15 residues. V was clipped by 1 base and J by 3 bases, with 12 bases between them. The germline gives CDR1 KGHSH, CDR2 LQKENI.

The rearrangement links TRBV4-1 to TRBJ2-1; TRBD2 matches at 15 bases. This CDR3 is 16 amino acids long. Germline-derived CDR1 and CDR2 are MGHRA and YSYEKL. With V trimmed by 5 bases and J by 6 bases, 5 bases remained unmatched. The CDR3 sequence is CASSERTSGRGNEQFF. As DNA, the CDR3 is TGCGCCAGCAGCGAACGGACTAGCGGGAGGGGCAATGAGCAGTTCTTC.

The V and J genes are TRBV2 and TRBJ2-3; TRBD2 aligns across 7 bases. With 6 bases clipped from V and 4 bases from J, the junction kept 7 bases outside the gene matches. Per the germline V gene, CDR1 is SNHLY and CDR2 is FYNNEI. The CDR3 covers 14 residues. The CDR3 sequence is CASRPTSQPDTQYF. The CDR3 DNA reads TGTGCCAGCAGGCCGACTAGCCAACCAGATACGCAGTATTTT.

The V gene is TRBV15, the J gene TRBJ1-2; perhaps TRBD1 as D (5 bases). Trimming removed 0 bases from V and 7 bases from J, with 15 bases in between. The germline V gene encodes CDR1 LNHNV and CDR2 YYDKDF (reference sequence). The CDR3 has 15 amino acids. In nucleotides, the CDR3 is TGTGCCACCAGCAGAGAAGATGGAAGGGGCACTGGCTACACCTTC. It translates to CATSREDGRGTGYTF.

The rearrangement uses TRBV5-6 and TRBJ2-7; tentative D call: TRBD2 (7 bases). This CDR3 is 17 amino acids long. V was pared by 1 base and J by 4 bases, with 21 bases between. Germline V gives CDR1 SGHDT, CDR2 YYEEEE. DNA for the CDR3: TGTGCCAGCAGCTTGTGGGGGCCCTGGGGGGGTCGATACGAGCAGTACTTC. The encoded protein is CASSLWGPWGGRYEQYF.

The chain combines TRBV9 with TRBJ2-2, with no clear D. The CDR3 consists of 12 residues. Germline loops: CDR1 SGDLS, CDR2 YYNGEE. Trimming pared 0 bases from V and 7 bases from J, leaving 4 bases between. CDR3 residues: CASSVASGELFF. The CDR3 nucleotides read TGTGCCAGCAGCGTAGCCAGCGGGGAGCTGTTTTTT.

The V and J genes are TRBV28 and TRBJ1-2; TRBD1 matches 10 bases. This CDR3 has 15 amino acids. Looked up from germline, CDR1 is MDHEN and CDR2 is SYDVKM. Germline trimming cut 5 bases from V and 8 bases from J; bases unmatched to any gene: 11. CDR3 in DNA: TGTGCCAGCAGTACCGGGACAGGGGAGTTTCAAGGCTACACCTTC. Protein product: CASSTGTGEFQGYTF.